This TCR beta chain came from a study of patients and donors after allogeneic stem cell transplantation. Germline V CDR1 and CDR2: LGHNA, YNFKEQ. The V and J ends lost 0 bases and 4 bases respectively, with 18 bases between them. The CDR3 covers 17 residues. This clonotype was found a few times. A single record per CDR3 protein comes from TCRdb applying MiXCR to the RT-PCR reads. The sample has under 200,000 distinct CDR3 sequences, approximately 30% seen once. This TCR came from a human donor who was either an allogeneic HSCT recipient or a stem cell or donor lymphocyte infusion donor (not recorded which). It is not recorded whose cells these are; they may come from a transplant donor. Sequenced input: blood, either unsorted or a sorted T cell fraction (not recorded which). The rearrangement links TRBV4-2 to TRBJ1-1; D perhaps matches TRBD1 (6 bases). CDR3 bases: TGTGCCAGCAGCCAAGATGTTCGGGACACATGGTCCACTGAAGCTTTCTTT. Residues: CASSQDVRDTWSTEAFF.